The clone carrying this T cell receptor (beta chain) has a single count. The antigen is unknown. The record originates from a study of T cell responses to AZD1222 COVID-19 vaccine. Overall study results and limits: Most donors were white British, females outnumbered males, and clonal diversity was possibly underestimated.

Repertoires were generated with immunoSEQ multiplex PCR, while TCRdb's copy carries only in-frame clones and drops some. Among roughly 130,000 clones, about 91% were seen once, and the ten largest hold approximately 2.5%. Trimming took off 8 bases at V and 3 bases at J, with 11 bases between the two ends. From germline, CDR1 is ENHRY and CDR2 SYGVKD. This CDR3 region has 13 residues. Here the sequenced sample was peripheral blood, taken on day 0 of AZD1222 vaccination. V usage is TRBV10-3 and J usage is TRBJ1-5; D might be TRBD1 (5 bases). The receptor was isolated from an adult in good health. CDR3 residues: CAIGGTANQPQHF. Written as DNA, the CDR3 is TGTGCCATCGGGGGGACTGCCAATCAGCCCCAGCATTTT.